These 16 T cell receptor delta chains share one sample of origin, sequenced in a study of γδ T cells in repeated Plasmodium falciparum infection. TCRdb re-processed the multiplex PCR reads via CATT. The table lists about 50,000 delta-chain clones, about 2% of them singletons, with about 23% in the top ten. Bulk repertoires came from Vgamma9/Vdelta2+ or Vdelta2-negative gammadelta T cells flow-sorted from PBMC. What was sequenced was gamma-delta T cells from blood. These TCRs come from a pool of human donors (malaria-infected and uninfected, not separated).

The chain is built from TRDV2 and TRDJ1; 13 bases align to TRDD3. The J gene is not listed in TCRdb, so it was assigned here from a DNA match to germline. V lost 0 bases, J lost 0 bases, and 15 bases stayed unmatched. Germline CDR1 reads GEAIGNYY; CDR2 reads EKD. This CDR3 comprises 21 residues. CDR3 bases: TGTGCCTGTGACACCGGTTCCTTACTGGGGGATACGGACAGGTACACCGATAAACTCATCTTT. Translated, it gives CACDTGSLLGDTDRYTDKLIF.

The table lists this clone with many counts. This likely came from a read error, as a far larger clone is one base away. The same CDR3 also results from other DNA sequences found in this sample. The chain employs TRDV3 and TRDJ1; TRDD3 is a possible D gene (6 bases). Germline V gene sequence: CDR1 TVYSNPD, CDR2 GDNSRS (reference sequence). This CDR3 is built from 16 residues. Trimming took 3 bases from V and 2 from J, leaving 22 bases between them. The CDR3 region is CAFKYWVFFSTDKLIF. DNA for the CDR3: TGTGCCTTCAAATACTGGGTCTTTTTCTCGACCGATAAACTCATCTTT.

This clone was seen more than once but under ten times. The translation of this DNA and the TCRdb protein of a much larger clone differ at residues 4 and 17, probably owing to a read error; the protein shown here is translated from the DNA. The chain recombines TRDV2 with TRDJ1; 13 positions agree with TRDD3. In germline, CDR1 is GEAIGNYY, CDR2 EKD. This CDR3 region has 20 residues. CDR3 DNA: TGTGCCTGTGGCACGATATTACTGGGGGATACGCGGGCTTACACCGATAGACTCATCTTT. It encodes CACGTILLGDTRAYTDRLIF.

This clone occurred a few times. One base separates it from a far larger clone, so it is likely a read error. The same CDR3 can be traced to other DNA sequences in this sample. The J gene is TRDJ1, the V gene TRDV1; 11 bases align to TRDD3. V lost 5 bases, J lost 0 bases, and 29 bases stayed unmatched. This CDR3 has 24 amino acids. The germline V gene encodes CDR1 TSWWSYY and CDR2 QGS. The DNA of the CDR3 is TGTGCTCTTGGGCACTACATACCCGTTTTCGACTGGGGGATAGTTGACCTGTACACCGATAAACTCATCTTT. Translating it yields CALGHYIPVFDWGIVDLYTDKLIF.

At least ten counts were recorded for this clone. A read error likely explains why the TCRdb protein, taken from a much larger clone, differs from this DNA's translation at residue 9; the protein shown is translated from the DNA. This sequence joins TRDV2 and TRDJ1, with D possibly matching TRDD3 (5 bases). The J gene, absent from TCRdb, was called here by matching the DNA to germline. The length of the CDR3 is 18 residues. CDR1 and CDR2 from the germline V gene are GEAIGNYY and EKD. V lost 3 bases and J lost 3, with 25 bases in between. DNA of the CDR3: TGTGCCTGTGACCCCTTAGGGGGGGTACATGAGGTCGCCGATAAACTCATCTTT. It yields the protein CACDPLGGVHEVADKLIF.

As for this clone: With only one base between it and a far larger clone, this is likely a read error. This specimen includes other DNA sequences encoding the same CDR3. The genes are TRDV3 and TRDJ1, with 8 bases matching TRDD3. As TCRdb names no J gene, one was assigned here on the basis of a DNA match to germline. CDR3 length equals 15 residues. CDR1 TVYSNPD and CDR2 GDNSRS come from the germline V gene (reference sequence). CDR3 protein: CAFYLGILNTDKLIF. CDR3 coding DNA: TGCGCCTTTTACCTGGGGATACTCAACACCGATAAACTCATCTTT.

Regarding this clone: A far larger clone is just one base off, so this is likely a read error. The sample carries other DNA sequences with the same CDR3. The chain combines TRDV2 with TRDJ1; 10 bases are shared with TRDD3. The J gene, not given by TCRdb, was assigned here from a germline match of the nucleotide sequence. The germline gives CDR1 GEAIGNYY, CDR2 EKD. The CDR3 is 22 residues long. Here the CDR3 DNA reads TGTGCCTGTGACACCTCCGTACTGGGGGATTCGAAACTACCCATGTACACCGACAAACTCATCTTT. This codes for CACDTSVLGDSKLPMYTDKLIF.

This clone appeared many times. A read error likely explains this, since a far larger clone differs by one base. Other DNA sequences in this specimen translate into the identical CDR3. The rearrangement links TRDV2 to TRDJ1; 10 bases are a match to TRDD3. Since TCRdb gives no J gene, matching the DNA to germline was used here to assign it. CDR1 and CDR2 (germline): GEAIGNYY, EKD. This CDR3 is built from 24 residues. V trimming: 1 base; J trimming: 0 bases; junction bases outside the gene matches: 28. The CDR3 region is CACDTLPGGYADAQPKLYTDKLIF. The DNA for the CDR3 is TGTGCCTGTGACACTCTTCCCGGGGGATACGCGGATGCACAACCCAAATTGTACACCGATAAACTCATCTTT.

This clone was counted many times. The protein held in TCRdb is that of a much larger clone and does not match this DNA's translation at residue 18, likely because of a read error; the protein shown is translated from the DNA. The gene calls are TRDV1 and TRDJ2, with 7 bases identical to TRDD3. The length of the CDR3 is 24 residues. Germline CDR1 is TSWWSYY and CDR2 is QGS. Trimming at V came to 5 bases and at J to 4 bases, leaving 34 bases not matched to a gene. This CDR3 reads CALGKRLAILFKLLGDMPTAQLFF. Written as DNA, the CDR3 is TGTGCTCTTGGGAAGCGTTTGGCAATACTTTTCAAACTCCTTGGGGATATGCCGACAGCACAACTCTTCTTT.

As to this clone: TCRdb pairs this DNA with a much larger clone's protein that differs at residue 6, likely a read error; the protein shown was translated from the DNA. This chain uses TRAV38-2/DV8 with TRDJ1; D is unresolved. TCRdb leaves out the J gene; it was filled in here by matching the DNA to germline. Germline CDR1 and CDR2: TSESDYY and QEAYKQQN. V lost 9 bases, J lost 5 bases, and 23 bases lay in between. This CDR3 is 15 amino acids long. CDR3 sequence: CASSRRIRRADKLIF. For the CDR3, the DNA is TGTGCTTCGTCCCGTAGGATCCGGCGGGCTGATAAACTCATCTTT.

Concerning this clone itself: For this DNA, TCRdb reports the protein of a much larger clone, which diverges at residue 6, most likely from a read error; the protein presented here is translated directly from the DNA. The V call is TRDV2, the J call TRDJ1; 11 positions agree with TRDD3. TCRdb supplies no J gene; here it was assigned by aligning the nucleotide sequence to germline. The V and J ends lost 0 bases and 1 base, in that order; junction bases with no gene match: 6. CDR3 size: 17 residues. Germline lookup yields CDR1 GEAIGNYY and CDR2 EKD. This chain's CDR3 is CACDTHPLGDTTDKLIF. The CDR3 bases are TGTGCCTGTGACACCCACCCGCTGGGGGATACCACCGATAAACTCATCTTT.

This clone has a handful of counts. The likely explanation is a read error, given a far larger clone one base away. The same CDR3 arises from other DNA sequences in this sample as well. The V segment is TRDV1, and no J call was made; the table's D call, TRDD3, has no DNA check behind it. Germline CDR1 is TSWWSYY and CDR2 is QGS. This CDR3 region has 17 residues. The CDR3 coding sequence is TGTGCTCTTGGAATACTACGCTGGGGATGGAAAACCTATAAACTCATCTTC. Protein: CALGILRWGWKTYKLIF.

As to this clone: A far larger clone is off by one base, so a read error is likely. Other DNA sequences within the sample encode an identical CDR3. The chain employs TRDV3 and TRDJ1; 13 positions match TRDD3. Because TCRdb records no J gene, it was assigned here through a match of the DNA to germline. The V segment lost 0 bases and the J segment 0 bases; nucleotides outside the gene matches: 28. This CDR3 comprises 24 residues. CDR1 and CDR2 (germline): TVYSNPD, GDNSRS (reference sequence). The CDR3: CAFSYPSYLGDVLGDTLYTDKLIF. The CDR3, as DNA: TGTGCCTTTAGCTACCCTTCCTACTTAGGAGATGTACTGGGGGATACGCTGTACACCGATAAACTCATCTTT.

This clone has more than one count but fewer than ten. TCRdb's listed protein matches a much larger clone and diverges from this DNA's translation at residue 18, likely through a read error; the protein shown comes from the DNA. The V segment is TRDV1, and no J call was made; TRDD3 is the table's D call and was not checked against the DNA. The germline gives CDR1 TSWWSYY, CDR2 QGS. There are 20 residues in the CDR3. The CDR3 reads CALGEPVFVPYWGKGDKPIF. The CDR3 DNA sequence: TGTGCTCTTGGGGAGCCTGTTTTTGTCCCCTACTGGGGGAAGGGCGATAAACCCATCTTT.

This clone was recorded a few times. TCRdb lists the protein of a much larger clone for this DNA, which differs at residue 19, so this is likely a read error; the protein given here is translated from the DNA itself. The V call is TRDV1, the J call TRDJ1, with D perhaps matching TRDD3 (7 bases). Matching the DNA to germline supplied the J gene, which TCRdb does not give. The CDR3 is 26 amino acids. The germline gives CDR1 TSWWSYY, CDR2 QGS. V shed 3 bases and J shed 0 bases, with 44 bases lying between them. The CDR3 DNA reads as TGTGCTCTTGGGGACCTCCTACATCCTACATTCAGCGGTAGGGGGATTCAGCGGGTCTACACCGATAAACTCATCTTT. Encoded protein: CALGDLLHPTFSGRGIQRVYTDKLIF.

In the case of this clone: The protein held in TCRdb is that of a much larger clone and does not match this DNA's translation at residue 17, likely because of a read error; the protein shown is translated from the DNA. The chain joins TRDV3 to TRDJ1, with TRDD3 matching 13 bases. TCRdb supplies no J gene; here it was assigned by aligning the nucleotide sequence to germline. Per germline, CDR1 TVYSNPD and CDR2 GDNSRS (reference sequence). The CDR3 consists of 22 residues. The ends lost 3 bases at V and 3 bases at J; junction bases unmatched: 28. The CDR3 DNA reads TGTGCCTTCCTCCTTCCTTCGTACTGGGGGATACGTTCACCTTATTACCCCGATAAACTCATCTTT. Translated, it gives CAFLLPSYWGIRSPYYPDKLIF.